Here is one T cell receptor (beta chain) with its context. Its binding antigen is unknown. Base qualities were left out, and no much larger clone turns up one base away. The data derive from a study of T cell responses to AZD1222 COVID-19 vaccine (dated by TCRdb to the early 2020s). About the study as a whole: A total of approximately 240 trial participants underwent TCR sequencing, of whom approximately 200 had received two doses of AZD1222 and some 26 had received two doses of the MenACWY control vaccine. Trial participants were enrolled by age into subgroups of 18-55, 56-69 and 70-plus years, and approximately 150, 30 and 60 TCR-sequenced participants, respectively, were included in these subgroups.

V drops 1 base and J drops 9 bases, leaving 8 bases in between. Its CDR3 holds 12 amino acids, cysteine through phenylalanine. Kept here is only the CDR3 DNA, which spans 36 bases and is read in frame from base 1. Sequences SGHAT (CDR1) and FQDESV (CDR2) are obtained from the germline V gene (reference sequence). What the study reported, not specific to this receptor: The vaccine-associated CD4 TCRs covered the entire spike protein, and the dominant responses fell in regions 160-218 and 743-854. Participants were mostly white British and included more females than males, and it was suggested by the authors that clonal diversity may have been underestimated. Conclusions about previously exposed vaccinees were limited because only 5 or 6 AZD1222 recipients were SARS-CoV-2 seropositive at baseline. After two AZD1222 doses, both the breadth and the depth of spike-specific TCRs were significantly higher than at day 0 and than in MenACWY recipients. Nearly half of unique spike-specific TCRs reportedly recognized epitopes outside regions mutated in the B.1.351 and B.1.1.7 variants. Because no samples from the day 14 peak response were available, repertoires could be characterized only after the peak T cell response. The 56-69-year group was small, and its depth increase did not reach significance, likely because of low power.

The CDR3 regions of human TCRbeta chains were analyzed by immunosequencing. The authors' analysis ran thus. TCRs in the repertoires were matched against a reference library of SARS-CoV-2-specific TCRs that had been generated with the MIRA antigen-specificity platform. Breadth was defined as the fraction of unique TCRs that were SARS-CoV-2-associated. Depth was defined as the fraction of total T cells that were SARS-CoV-2-associated. Using the MIRA data, each spike-specific TCR was assigned both to the spike region to which the TCR was reactive and to a CD4 or CD8 class. Log10-transformed breadth and depth values were compared by one-way ANOVA with Sidak's multiple comparisons tests. Not all clones reach the TCRdb copy of this immuneACCESS table, which keeps in-frame sequences only. Checked studies attribute under half of the gap to unresolved V genes and leave the rest unexplained. V, J and clone size are those of that table, while D and trimming were read from the DNA. The sample includes around 85,000 clones, with about 90% observed a single time. The ten largest clones add up to over 1.2% of the sample.

The time point label, as the study defines it: about 28 days (+/-7) after the second vaccine dose. AZD1222 recipients whose second dose came at about 4 weeks and those whose second dose came at about 12 weeks were combined into one group, since spike-specific TCR depth and breadth did not differ between the two schedules. Vaccinee samples came from UK trials COV001 and COV002, including a single-blind randomized controlled phase 2/3 trial of AZD1222 (ChAdOx1 nCoV-19) in healthy adults. Trial participant PBMC samples were collected at day 0 and day 28 after the second dose for TCRbeta chain sequencing.

The clonotype originates from an adult who received the AZD1222 COVID-19 vaccine. The V and J segments used are TRBV11-1 and TRBJ2-3; the D gene identity is not certain. The sample here was peripheral blood, taken 28 days after the second AZD1222 dose. The bases are TGTGCCAGCAGCTTAGAGGTTGGAACGCAGTATTTT. Its protein is CASSLEVGTQYF.